A selection of T cell receptor beta chains follows, all from one sample in a study of blood T cells in healthy people across ages. TCRdb re-analysed the 5' RACE reads in MiXCR, keeping a single row per CDR3 protein. The sample shows some 1.1 million distinct CDR3 sequences, around two fifths of them seen only once. The specimen was blood. These TCRs come from a young man in good health. Each CDR3 is given with its conserved first and last residue. A D gene is named only where the DNA matches it firmly. Not every row has a clone size; where given, it reads once, few, many or a size class.

clone size	CDR3 length	V gene	D gene	J gene	CDR3 protein	CDR3 DNA
.	15	TRBV7-7	.	TRBJ2-3	CASSLASSSADTQYF	TGTGCCAGCAGCTTAGCGTCTAGCAGCGCAGATACGCAGTATTTT
.	12	TRBV12-3/TRBV12-4	.	TRBJ2-5	CASSFGSRGQYF	TGTGCCAGCAGTTTCGGGTCCCGGGGCCAGTACTTC
.	13	TRBV20-1	.	TRBJ1-5	CSARKRPDQPQHF	TGCAGTGCTAGAAAGAGGCCAGATCAGCCCCAGCATTTT
.	18	TRBV12-3/TRBV12-4	TRBD1	TRBJ2-6	CASSPRGQGASGANVLTF	TGTGCCAGCAGTCCCAGGGGACAGGGGGCCTCTGGGGCCAACGTCCTGACTTTC
.	15	TRBV9	.	TRBJ2-7	CASSTGLAPFPEQYF	TGTGCCAGCAGCACTGGCCTAGCGCCCTTCCCCGAGCAGTACTTC
.	18	TRBV7-2	TRBD1	TRBJ1-5	CASSLAWAGGRSNQPQHF	TGTGCCAGCAGCTTAGCGTGGGCAGGGGGCAGGAGCAATCAGCCCCAGCATTTT
few	13	TRBV20-1	.	TRBJ2-1	CSATEDTYNEQFF	TGCAGTGCTACAGAAGACACCTACAATGAGCAGTTCTTC
.	13	TRBV20-1	.	TRBJ1-2	CSAIRQPLDGYTF	TGCAGTGCTATCCGACAGCCCCTTGATGGCTACACCTTC
few	15	TRBV5-1	.	TRBJ1-1	CASSLRSRGNTEAFF	TGCGCCAGCAGCTTGAGGTCCCGGGGGAACACTGAAGCTTTCTTT
once	15	TRBV14	.	TRBJ2-3	CASSPGWITADTQYF	TGTGCCAGCAGCCCAGGGTGGATTACGGCAGATACGCAGTATTTT
few	15	TRBV5-1	TRBD2	TRBJ2-3	CASGLGEVGTDTQYF	TGCGCCAGCGGACTAGGGGAGGTCGGCACAGATACGCAGTATTTT
.	14	TRBV7-2	TRBD1	TRBJ2-3	CAGSINRGADTQYF	TGTGCCGGCAGCATTAACAGGGGGGCAGATACGCAGTATTTT
few	15	TRBV3-1	.	TRBJ2-5	CASSQDLGRGETQYF	TGTGCCAGCAGCCAAGATCTCGGCCGGGGAGAGACCCAGTACTTC
few	12	TRBV28	.	TRBJ2-7	CATSGLRPEQYF	TGTGCCACCTCAGGCCTCCGGCCAGAGCAGTACTTC
.	15	TRBV10-3	.	TRBJ2-3	CAISQAGGPPDTQYF	TGTGCCATCAGTCAGGCCGGGGGGCCACCAGATACGCAGTATTTT
few	11	TRBV20-1	TRBD1	TRBJ2-1	CSARPGQEGFF	TGCAGTGCTAGGCCGGGACAGGAGGGGTTCTTC